This T cell receptor beta chain was captured in a study of OX40 agonist ivuxolimab in advanced cancers. Across the whole study: Prior anti-PD-1, anti-PD-L1 or anti-CTLA-4 therapy was allowed; 35% to 40% had some.

Blood specimens came from baseline, cycle 4 day 1, and cycle 7 day 1. Study observations and caveats: Partial responders dosed at 0.1-3.0 mg/kg displayed clonal expansion ranking among the lowest. Certain nonresponders likewise exhibited a low normalized T-cell clonal expansion.

Assay used: immunoSEQ multiplex PCR; TCRdb lists only in-frame clones, some missing. The sample includes about 20,000 clones, just over 70% of them seen just once. Between the trimmed V and J ends, which lost 4 bases and 0 bases, there was a span of 13 bases. This CDR3 contains 15 residues. CDR1 is SNHLY, CDR2 FYNNEI, per germline. A note on this clone: The antigen is undetermined.

The chain couples TRBV2 to TRBJ2-7; D ambiguous. The TCR was taken from an adult with an advanced solid tumor such as melanoma, head and neck, liver or kidney cancer. The material was CD4+ or CD8+ T cells sorted from blood, obtained in a trial of the OX40 agonist ivuxolimab. This CDR3 is CASSVGYLSSYEQYF. CDR3 DNA: TGTGCCAGCAGTGTCGGGTACCTGAGCTCCTACGAGCAGTACTTC.